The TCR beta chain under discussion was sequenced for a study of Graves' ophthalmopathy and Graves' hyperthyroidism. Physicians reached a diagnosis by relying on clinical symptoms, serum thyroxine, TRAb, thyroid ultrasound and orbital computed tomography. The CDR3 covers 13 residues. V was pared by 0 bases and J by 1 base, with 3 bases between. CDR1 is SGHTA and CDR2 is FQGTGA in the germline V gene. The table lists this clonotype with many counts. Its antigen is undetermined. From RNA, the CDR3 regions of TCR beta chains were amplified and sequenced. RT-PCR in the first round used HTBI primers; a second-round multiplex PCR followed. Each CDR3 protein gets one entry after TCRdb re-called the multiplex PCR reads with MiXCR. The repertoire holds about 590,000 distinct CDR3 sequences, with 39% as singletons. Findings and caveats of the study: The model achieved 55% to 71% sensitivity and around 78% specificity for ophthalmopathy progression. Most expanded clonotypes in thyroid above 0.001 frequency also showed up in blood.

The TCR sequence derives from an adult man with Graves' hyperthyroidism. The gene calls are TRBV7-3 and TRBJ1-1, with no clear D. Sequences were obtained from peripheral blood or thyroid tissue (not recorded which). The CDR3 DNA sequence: TGTGCCAGCAGCTTAACCCGGAACACTGAAGCTTTCTTT. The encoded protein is CASSLTRNTEAFF.